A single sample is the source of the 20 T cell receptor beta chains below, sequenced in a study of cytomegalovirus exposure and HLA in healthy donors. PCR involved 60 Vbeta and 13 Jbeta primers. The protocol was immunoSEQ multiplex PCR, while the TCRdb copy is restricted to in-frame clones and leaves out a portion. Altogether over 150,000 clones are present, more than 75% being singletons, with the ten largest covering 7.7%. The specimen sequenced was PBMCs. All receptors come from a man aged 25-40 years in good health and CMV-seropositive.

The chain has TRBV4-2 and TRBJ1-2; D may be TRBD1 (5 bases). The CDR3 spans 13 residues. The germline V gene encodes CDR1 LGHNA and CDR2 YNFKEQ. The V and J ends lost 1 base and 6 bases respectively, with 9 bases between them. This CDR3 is CASSQGSRDGYTF. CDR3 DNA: TGTGCCAGCAGCCAAGGTAGCAGGGATGGCTACACCTTC.

The CDR3 sequence is CATSRGASGRAGETQYF. CDR3 sequence (DNA): TGTGCCACCAGCAGAGGAGCTAGCGGGAGGGCCGGAGAGACCCAGTACTTC. This chain links TRBV15 with TRBJ2-5, with TRBD2 identical over 12 bases. Germline V gene data show CDR1 as LNHNV and CDR2 as YYDKDF (reference sequence). The CDR3 is 17 amino acids. V lost 1 base and J lost 4; bases outside the gene matches: 7.

DNA of the CDR3: TGTGCCAGCAGCTTCCTAGGGGCTAACTATGGCTACACCTTC. Translating gives CASSFLGANYGYTF. The chain links TRBV11-2 to TRBJ1-2; a weak D match, TRBD1 (5 bases). The CDR3 has 14 amino acids. CDR1 is SGHAT, CDR2 FQNNGV, per germline. Trimming pared 3 bases from V and 0 bases from J, leaving 8 bases between.

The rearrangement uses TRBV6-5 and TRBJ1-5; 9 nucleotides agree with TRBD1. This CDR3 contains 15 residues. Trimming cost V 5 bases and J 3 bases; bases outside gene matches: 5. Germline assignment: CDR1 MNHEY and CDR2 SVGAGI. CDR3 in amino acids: CASSRGTGFNQPQHF. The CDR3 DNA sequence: TGTGCCAGCAGTAGGGGGACAGGGTTCAATCAGCCCCAGCATTTT.

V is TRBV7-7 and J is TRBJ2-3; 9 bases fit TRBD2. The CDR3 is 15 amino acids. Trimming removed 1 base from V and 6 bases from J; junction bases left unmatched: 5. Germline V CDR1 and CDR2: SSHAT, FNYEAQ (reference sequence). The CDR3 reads CASSLESGGTDTQYF. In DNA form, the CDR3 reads TGTGCCAGCAGCTTAGAGAGCGGGGGGACGGATACGCAGTATTTT.

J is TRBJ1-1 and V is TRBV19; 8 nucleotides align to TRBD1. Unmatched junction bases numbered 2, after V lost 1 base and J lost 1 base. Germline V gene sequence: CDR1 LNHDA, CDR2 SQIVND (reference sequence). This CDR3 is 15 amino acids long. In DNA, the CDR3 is TGTGCCAGTAGTATAGGGGACAGGTCGAACACTGAAGCTTTCTTT. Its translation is CASSIGDRSNTEAFF.

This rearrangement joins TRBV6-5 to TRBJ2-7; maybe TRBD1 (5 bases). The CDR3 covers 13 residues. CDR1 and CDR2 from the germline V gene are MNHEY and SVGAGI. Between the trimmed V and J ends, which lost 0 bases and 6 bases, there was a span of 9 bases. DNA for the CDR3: TGTGCCAGCAGTTACTCGAAGGGGTTCGAGCAGTACTTC. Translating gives CASSYSKGFEQYF.

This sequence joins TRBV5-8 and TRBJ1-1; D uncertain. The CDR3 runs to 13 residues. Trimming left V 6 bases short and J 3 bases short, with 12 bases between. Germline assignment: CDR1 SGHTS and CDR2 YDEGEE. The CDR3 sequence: CASNREAHTEAFF. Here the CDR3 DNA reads TGTGCCAGCAACCGTGAGGCCCACACTGAAGCTTTCTTT.

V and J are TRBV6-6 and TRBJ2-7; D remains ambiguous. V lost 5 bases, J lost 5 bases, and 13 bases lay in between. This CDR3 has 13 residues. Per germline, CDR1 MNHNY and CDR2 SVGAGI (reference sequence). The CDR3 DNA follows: TGTGCCAGCAGTCCTACAGTTCGCGACGAGCAGTACTTC. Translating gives CASSPTVRDEQYF.

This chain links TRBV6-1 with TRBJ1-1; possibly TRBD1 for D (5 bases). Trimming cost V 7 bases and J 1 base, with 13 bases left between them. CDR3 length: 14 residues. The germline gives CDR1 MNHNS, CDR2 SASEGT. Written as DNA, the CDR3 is TGTGCCAGCACCCCGGGGGATCCGAACACTGAAGCTTTCTTT. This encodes CASTPGDPNTEAFF.

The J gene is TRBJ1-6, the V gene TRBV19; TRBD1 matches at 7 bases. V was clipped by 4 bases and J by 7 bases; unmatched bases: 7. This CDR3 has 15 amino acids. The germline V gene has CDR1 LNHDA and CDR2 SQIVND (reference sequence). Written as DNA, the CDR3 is TGTGCCAGTAGTACCCTACAGGGGAGCAATTCACCCCTCCACTTT. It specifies CASSTLQGSNSPLHF.

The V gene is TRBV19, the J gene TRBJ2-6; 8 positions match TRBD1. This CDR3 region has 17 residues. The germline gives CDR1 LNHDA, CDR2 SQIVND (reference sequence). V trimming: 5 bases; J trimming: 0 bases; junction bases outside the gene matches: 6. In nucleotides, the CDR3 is TGTGCCAGTAGTCTTGGCAGGGGGCTCTCTGGGGCCAACGTCCTGACTTTC. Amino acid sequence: CASSLGRGLSGANVLTF. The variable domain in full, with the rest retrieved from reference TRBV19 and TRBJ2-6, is DGGITQSPKYLFRKEGQNVTLSCEQNLNHDAMYWYRQDPGQGLRLIYYSQIVNDFQKGDIAEGYSVSREKKESFPLTVTSAQKNPTAFYLCASSLGRGLSGANVLTFGAGSRLTVL.

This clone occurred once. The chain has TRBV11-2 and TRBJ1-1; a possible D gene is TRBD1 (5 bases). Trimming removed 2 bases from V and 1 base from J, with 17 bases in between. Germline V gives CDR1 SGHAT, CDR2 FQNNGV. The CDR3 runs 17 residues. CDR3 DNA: TGTGCCAGCAGCTTACGGGGGGGTCTGGGCGGGAACACTGAAGCTTTCTTT. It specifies CASSLRGGLGGNTEAFF.

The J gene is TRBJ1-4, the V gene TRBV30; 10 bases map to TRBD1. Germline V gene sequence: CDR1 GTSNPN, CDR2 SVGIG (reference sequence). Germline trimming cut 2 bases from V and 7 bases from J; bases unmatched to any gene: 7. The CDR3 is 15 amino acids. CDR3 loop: CAWSSLTGGREKLFF. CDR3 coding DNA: TGTGCCTGGAGTTCCCTGACAGGGGGCCGTGAAAAACTGTTTTTT.

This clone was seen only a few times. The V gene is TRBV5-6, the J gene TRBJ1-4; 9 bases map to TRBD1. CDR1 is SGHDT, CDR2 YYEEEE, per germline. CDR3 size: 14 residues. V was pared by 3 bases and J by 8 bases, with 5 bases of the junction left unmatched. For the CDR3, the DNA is TGTGCCAGCAGCTCACAGGGGGCCGGAGAAAAACTGTTTTTT. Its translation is CASSSQGAGEKLFF.

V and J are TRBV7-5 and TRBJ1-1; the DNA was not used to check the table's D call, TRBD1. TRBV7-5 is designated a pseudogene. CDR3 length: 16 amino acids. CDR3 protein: CARRSPGQGKYTEAFF. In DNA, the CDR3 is TGTGCCAGAAGGTCTCCGGGACAGGGGAAATACACTGAAGCTTTCTTT.

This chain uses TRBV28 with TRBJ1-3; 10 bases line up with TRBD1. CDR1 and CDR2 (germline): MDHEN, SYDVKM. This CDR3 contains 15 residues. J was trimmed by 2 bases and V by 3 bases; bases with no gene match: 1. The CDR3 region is CASSLGQGTGNTIYF. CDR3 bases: TGTGCCAGCAGTTTGGGACAGGGGACTGGAAACACCATATATTTT.

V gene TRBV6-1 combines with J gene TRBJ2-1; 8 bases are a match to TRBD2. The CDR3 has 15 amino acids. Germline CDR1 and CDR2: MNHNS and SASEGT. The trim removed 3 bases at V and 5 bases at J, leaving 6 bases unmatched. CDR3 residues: CASSEAGTRDNEQFF. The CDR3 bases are TGTGCCAGCAGTGAGGCCGGGACTAGAGACAATGAGCAGTTCTTC.

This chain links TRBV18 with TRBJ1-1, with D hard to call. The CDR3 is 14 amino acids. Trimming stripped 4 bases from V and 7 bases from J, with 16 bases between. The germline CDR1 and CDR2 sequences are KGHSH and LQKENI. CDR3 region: CASSQYSGVDEAFF. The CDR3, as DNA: TGTGCCAGCTCACAATACTCCGGGGTGGATGAAGCTTTCTTT.

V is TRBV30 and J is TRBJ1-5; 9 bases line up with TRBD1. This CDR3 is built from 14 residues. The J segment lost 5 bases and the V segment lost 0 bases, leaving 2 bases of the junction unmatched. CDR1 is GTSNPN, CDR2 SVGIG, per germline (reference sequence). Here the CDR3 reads CAWSVHRGHQPQHF. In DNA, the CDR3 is TGTGCCTGGAGTGTCCACAGGGGGCATCAGCCCCAGCATTTT.